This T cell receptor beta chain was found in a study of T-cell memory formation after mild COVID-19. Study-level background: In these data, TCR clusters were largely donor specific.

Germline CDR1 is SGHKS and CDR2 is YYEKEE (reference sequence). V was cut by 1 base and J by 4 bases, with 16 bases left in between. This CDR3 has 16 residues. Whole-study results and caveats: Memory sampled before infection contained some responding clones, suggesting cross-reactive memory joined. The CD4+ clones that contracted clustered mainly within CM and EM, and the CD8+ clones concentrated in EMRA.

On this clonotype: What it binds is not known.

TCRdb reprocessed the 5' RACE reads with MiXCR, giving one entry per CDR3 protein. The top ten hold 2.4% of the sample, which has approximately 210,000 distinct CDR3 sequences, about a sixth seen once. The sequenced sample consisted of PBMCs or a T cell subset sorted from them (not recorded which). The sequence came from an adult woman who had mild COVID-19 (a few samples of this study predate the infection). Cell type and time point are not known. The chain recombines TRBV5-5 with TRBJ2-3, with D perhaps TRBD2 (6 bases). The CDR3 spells CASSLIGSWGADTQYF. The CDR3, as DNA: TGTGCCAGCAGCTTGATAGGTTCCTGGGGGGCAGATACGCAGTATTTT.